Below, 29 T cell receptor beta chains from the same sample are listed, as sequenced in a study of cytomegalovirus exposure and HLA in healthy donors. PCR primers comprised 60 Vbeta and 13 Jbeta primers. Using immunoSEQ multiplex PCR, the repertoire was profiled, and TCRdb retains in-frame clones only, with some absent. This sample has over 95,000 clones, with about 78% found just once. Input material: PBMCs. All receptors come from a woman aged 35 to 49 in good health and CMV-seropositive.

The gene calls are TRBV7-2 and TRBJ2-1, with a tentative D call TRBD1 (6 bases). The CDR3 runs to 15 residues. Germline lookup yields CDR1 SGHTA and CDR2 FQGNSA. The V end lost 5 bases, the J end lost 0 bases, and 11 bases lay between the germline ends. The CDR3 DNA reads TGTGCCAGCAGCCGACAGGTCAGCTCCTACAATGAGCAGTTCTTC. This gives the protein CASSRQVSSYNEQFF.

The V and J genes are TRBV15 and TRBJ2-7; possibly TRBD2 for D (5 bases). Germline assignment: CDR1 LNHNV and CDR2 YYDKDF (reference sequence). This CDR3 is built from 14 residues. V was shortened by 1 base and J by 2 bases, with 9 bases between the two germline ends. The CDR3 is CATSRAKGAYEQYF. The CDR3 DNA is TGTGCCACCAGCAGAGCGAAGGGAGCCTACGAGCAGTACTTC. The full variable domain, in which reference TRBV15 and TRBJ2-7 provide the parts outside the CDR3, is DAMVIQNPRYQVTQFGKPVTLSCSQTLNHNVMYWYQQKSSQAPKLLFHYYDKDFNNEADTPDNFQSRRPNTSFCFLDIRSPGLGDTAMYLCATSRAKGAYEQYFGPGTRLTVT.

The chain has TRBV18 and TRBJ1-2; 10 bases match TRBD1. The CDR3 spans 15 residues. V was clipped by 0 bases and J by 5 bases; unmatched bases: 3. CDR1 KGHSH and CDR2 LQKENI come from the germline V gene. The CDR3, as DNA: TGTGCCAGCTCACCACCGGTGGACAGGGGGTATGGCTACACCTTC. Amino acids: CASSPPVDRGYGYTF.

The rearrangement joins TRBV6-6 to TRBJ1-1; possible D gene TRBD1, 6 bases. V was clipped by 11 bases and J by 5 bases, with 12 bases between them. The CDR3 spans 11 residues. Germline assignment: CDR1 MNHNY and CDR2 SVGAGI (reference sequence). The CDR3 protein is CAGSGETEAFF. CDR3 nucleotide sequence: TGTGCCGGTTCAGGGGAGACTGAAGCTTTCTTT.

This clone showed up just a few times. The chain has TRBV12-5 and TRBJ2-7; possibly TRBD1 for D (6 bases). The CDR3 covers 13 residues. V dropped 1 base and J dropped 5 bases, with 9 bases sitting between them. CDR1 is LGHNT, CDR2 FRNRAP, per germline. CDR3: CASGLGGPNEQYF. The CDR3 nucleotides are TGTGCTAGTGGTTTGGGGGGGCCTAACGAGCAGTACTTC.

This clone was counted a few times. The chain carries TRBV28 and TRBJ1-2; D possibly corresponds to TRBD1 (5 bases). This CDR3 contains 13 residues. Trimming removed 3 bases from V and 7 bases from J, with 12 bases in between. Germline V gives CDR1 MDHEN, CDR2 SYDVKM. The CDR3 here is CASSLLAGPGYTF. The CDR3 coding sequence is TGTGCCAGCAGTTTGTTGGCAGGGCCTGGCTACACCTTC.

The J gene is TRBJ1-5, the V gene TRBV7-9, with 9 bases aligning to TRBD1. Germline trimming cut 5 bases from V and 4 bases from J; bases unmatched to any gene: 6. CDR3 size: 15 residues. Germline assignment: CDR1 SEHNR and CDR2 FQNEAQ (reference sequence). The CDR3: CASSDSDRGNQPQHF. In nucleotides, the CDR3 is TGTGCCAGCAGCGATTCGGACAGGGGAAATCAGCCCCAGCATTTT.

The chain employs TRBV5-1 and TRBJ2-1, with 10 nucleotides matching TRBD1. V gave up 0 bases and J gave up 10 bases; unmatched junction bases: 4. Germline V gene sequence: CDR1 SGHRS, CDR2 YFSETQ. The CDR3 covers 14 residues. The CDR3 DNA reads TGCGCCAGCAGCTTGGTGACAGGGGGCGACGAGCAGTTCTTC. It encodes CASSLVTGGDEQFF.

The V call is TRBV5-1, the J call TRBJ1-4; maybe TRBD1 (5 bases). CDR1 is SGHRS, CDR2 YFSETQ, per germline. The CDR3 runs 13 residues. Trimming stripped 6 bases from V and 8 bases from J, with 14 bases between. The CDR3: CASTGGEYEKLFF. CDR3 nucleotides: TGCGCCAGCACGGGGGGAGAGTACGAAAAACTGTTTTTT.

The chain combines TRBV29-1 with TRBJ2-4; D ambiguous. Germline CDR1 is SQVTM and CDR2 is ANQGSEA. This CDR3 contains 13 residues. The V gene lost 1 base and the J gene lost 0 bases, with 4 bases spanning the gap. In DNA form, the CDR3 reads TGCAGCGTTGAAGGAGGAGCCAAAAACATTCAGTACTTC. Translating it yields CSVEGGAKNIQYF.

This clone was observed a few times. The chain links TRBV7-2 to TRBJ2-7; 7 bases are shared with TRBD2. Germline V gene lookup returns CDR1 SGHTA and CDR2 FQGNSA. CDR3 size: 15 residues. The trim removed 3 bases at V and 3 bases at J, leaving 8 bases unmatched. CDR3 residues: CASSLGAGRDYEQYF. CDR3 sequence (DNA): TGTGCCAGCAGCTTGGGAGCGGGGAGGGACTACGAGCAGTACTTC.

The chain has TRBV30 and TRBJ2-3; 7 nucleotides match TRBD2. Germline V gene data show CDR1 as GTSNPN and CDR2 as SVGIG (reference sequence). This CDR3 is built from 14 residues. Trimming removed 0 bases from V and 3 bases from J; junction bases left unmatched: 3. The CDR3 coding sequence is TGTGCCTGGAGTGTACAAGCGGGGACAGATACGCAGTATTTT. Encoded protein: CAWSVQAGTDTQYF. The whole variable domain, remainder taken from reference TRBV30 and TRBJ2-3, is SQTIHQWPATLVQPVGSPLSLECTVEGTSNPNLYWYRQAAGRGLQLLFYSVGIGQISSEVPQNLSASRPQDRQFILSSKKLLLSDSGFYLCAWSVQAGTDTQYFGPGTRLTVL.

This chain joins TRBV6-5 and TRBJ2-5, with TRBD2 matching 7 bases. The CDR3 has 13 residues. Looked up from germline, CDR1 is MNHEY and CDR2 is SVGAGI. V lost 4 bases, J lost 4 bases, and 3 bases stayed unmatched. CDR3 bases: TGTGCCAGCAGTTCAAGCGGGGCAGAGACCCAGTACTTC. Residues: CASSSSGAETQYF.

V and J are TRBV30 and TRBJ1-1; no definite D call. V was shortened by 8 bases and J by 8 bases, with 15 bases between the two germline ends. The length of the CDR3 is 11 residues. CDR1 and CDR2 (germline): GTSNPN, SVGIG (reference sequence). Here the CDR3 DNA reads TGTGCCCGGACTTTAGACGGGGAAGCTTTCTTT. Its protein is CARTLDGEAFF.

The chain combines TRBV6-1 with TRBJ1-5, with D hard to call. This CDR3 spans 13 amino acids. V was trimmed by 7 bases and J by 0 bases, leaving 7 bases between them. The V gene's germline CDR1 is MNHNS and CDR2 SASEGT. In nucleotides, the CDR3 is TGTGCCAGCACACAAATTAGCAATCAGCCCCAGCATTTT. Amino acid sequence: CASTQISNQPQHF.

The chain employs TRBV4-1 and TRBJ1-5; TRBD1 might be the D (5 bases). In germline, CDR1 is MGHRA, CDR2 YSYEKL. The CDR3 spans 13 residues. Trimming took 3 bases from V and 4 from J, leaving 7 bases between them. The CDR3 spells CASSQGRNQPQHF. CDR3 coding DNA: TGCGCCAGCAGCCAGGGGCGGAATCAGCCCCAGCATTTT.

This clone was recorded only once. In DNA, the CDR3 is TGCGCCAGCAGCTTGGAAGGACTAGTTTTCGATGAGCAGTTCTTC. Translating it yields CASSLEGLVFDEQFF. V is TRBV5-1 and J is TRBJ2-1, with 7 bases that match TRBD2. V lost 0 bases, J lost 8 bases, and 8 bases stayed unmatched. Germline V gene sequence: CDR1 SGHRS, CDR2 YFSETQ. The CDR3 is 15 amino acids.

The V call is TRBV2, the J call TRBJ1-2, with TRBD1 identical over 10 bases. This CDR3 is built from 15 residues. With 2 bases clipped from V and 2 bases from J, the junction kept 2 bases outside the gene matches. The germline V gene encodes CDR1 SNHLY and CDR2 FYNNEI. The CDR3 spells CASSERDRGNYGYTF. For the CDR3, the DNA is TGTGCCAGCAGTGAAAGGGACAGGGGAAACTATGGCTACACCTTC.

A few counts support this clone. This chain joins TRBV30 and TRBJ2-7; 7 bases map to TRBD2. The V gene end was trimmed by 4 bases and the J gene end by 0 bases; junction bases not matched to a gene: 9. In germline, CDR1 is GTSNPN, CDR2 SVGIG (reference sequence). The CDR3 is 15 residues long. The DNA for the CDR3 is TGTGCCTGGACCTTTGGGGGGGGGACCTCCTACGAGCAGTACTTC. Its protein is CAWTFGGGTSYEQYF.

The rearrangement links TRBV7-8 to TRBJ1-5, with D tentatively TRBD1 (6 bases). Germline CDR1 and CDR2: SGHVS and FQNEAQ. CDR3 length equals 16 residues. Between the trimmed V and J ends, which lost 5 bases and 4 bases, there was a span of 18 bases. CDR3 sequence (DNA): TGTGCCAGCAGCCCAGACAGGCCTACATCAAATCAGCCCCAGCATTTT. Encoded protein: CASSPDRPTSNQPQHF.

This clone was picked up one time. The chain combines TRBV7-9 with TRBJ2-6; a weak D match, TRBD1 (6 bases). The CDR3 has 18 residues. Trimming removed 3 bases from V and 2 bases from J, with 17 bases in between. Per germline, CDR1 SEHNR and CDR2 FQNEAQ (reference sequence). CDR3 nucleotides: TGTGCCAGCAGCTTTACGACAGGTTCAAGCACTGGGGCCAACGTCCTGACTTTC. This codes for CASSFTTGSSTGANVLTF.

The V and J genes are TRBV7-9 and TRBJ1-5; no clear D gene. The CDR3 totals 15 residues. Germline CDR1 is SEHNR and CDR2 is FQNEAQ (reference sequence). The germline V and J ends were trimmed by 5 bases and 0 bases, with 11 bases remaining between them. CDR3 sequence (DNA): TGTGCCAGCAGCCTCGGGAAACATAGCAATCAGCCCCAGCATTTT. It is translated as CASSLGKHSNQPQHF.

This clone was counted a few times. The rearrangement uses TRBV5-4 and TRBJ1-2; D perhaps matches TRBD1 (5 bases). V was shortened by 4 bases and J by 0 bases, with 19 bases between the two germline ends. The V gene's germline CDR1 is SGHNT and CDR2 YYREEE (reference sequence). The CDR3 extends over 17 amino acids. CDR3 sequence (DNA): TGTGCCAGCAGCGGAGGCGCGGCAGGAGGGGCTAACTATGGCTACACCTTC. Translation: CASSGGAAGGANYGYTF.

In DNA form, the CDR3 reads TGTGCCAGCAGCGCGGGACGGAACTCTGGGGCCAACGTCCTGACTTTC. Translating it yields CASSAGRNSGANVLTF. The chain couples TRBV5-4 to TRBJ2-6, with a possible D match to TRBD2 (6 bases). V lost 4 bases and J lost 0, with 11 bases in between. Germline lookup yields CDR1 SGHNT and CDR2 YYREEE (reference sequence). The CDR3 totals 16 residues.

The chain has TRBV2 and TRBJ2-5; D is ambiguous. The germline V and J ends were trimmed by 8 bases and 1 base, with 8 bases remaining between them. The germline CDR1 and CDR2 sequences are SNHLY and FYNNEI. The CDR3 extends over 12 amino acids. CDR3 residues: CASGQSQETQYF. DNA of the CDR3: TGTGCCAGCGGGCAGTCCCAAGAGACCCAGTACTTC.

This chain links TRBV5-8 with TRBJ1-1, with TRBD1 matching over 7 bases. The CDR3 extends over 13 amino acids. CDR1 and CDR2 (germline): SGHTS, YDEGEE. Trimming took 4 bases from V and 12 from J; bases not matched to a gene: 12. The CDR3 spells CASSQIEQGRPFF. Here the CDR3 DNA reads TGTGCCAGCAGCCAAATCGAACAGGGGAGACCTTTCTTT.

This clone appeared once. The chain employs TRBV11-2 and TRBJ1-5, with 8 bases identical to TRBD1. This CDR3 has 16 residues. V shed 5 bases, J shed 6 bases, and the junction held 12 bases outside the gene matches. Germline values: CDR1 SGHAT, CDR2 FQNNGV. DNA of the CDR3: TGTGCCAGCAGCCCAGAAGCAGGGGGCCGAGGTCAGCCCCAGCATTTT. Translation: CASSPEAGGRGQPQHF.

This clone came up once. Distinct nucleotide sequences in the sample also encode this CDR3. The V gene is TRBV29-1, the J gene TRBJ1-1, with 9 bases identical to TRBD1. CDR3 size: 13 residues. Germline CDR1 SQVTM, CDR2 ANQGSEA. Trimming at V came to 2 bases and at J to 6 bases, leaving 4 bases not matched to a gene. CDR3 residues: CSVEPDRGAEAFF. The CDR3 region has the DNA TGCAGCGTTGAACCAGACAGGGGGGCTGAAGCTTTCTTT.

Here the CDR3 reads CSVILNQNYGYTF. The CDR3 DNA follows: TGCAGCGTGATACTAAACCAAAACTATGGCTACACCTTC. V usage is TRBV29-1 and J usage is TRBJ1-2; D is uncertain. Germline-derived CDR1 and CDR2 are SQVTM and ANQGSEA. This CDR3 has 13 amino acids. V lost 6 bases and J lost 2, with 13 bases in between. The variable domain in full, with the rest retrieved from reference TRBV29-1 and TRBJ1-2, is SAVISQKPSRDICQRGTSLTIQCQVDSQVTMMFWYRQQPGQSLTLIATANQGSEATYESGFVIDKFPISRPNLTFSTLTVSNMSPEDSSIYLCSVILNQNYGYTFGSGTRLTVV.